This is a list of T cell receptor beta chains from one sample in a study of blood T cell repertoires in COVID-19. The method was immunoSEQ multiplex PCR; TCRdb's version includes in-frame clones alone and lacks a portion of them. The sample shows hundreds of thousands of clones, 85% to 90% of them seen only once. Sequencing was carried out using peripheral blood. These receptors were taken from a man aged 70-80 years with acute or convalescent COVID-19. Each CDR3 is given with its conserved first and last residue. Fields, in order: D gene, V gene, clone size, J gene, CDR3 DNA, CDR3 protein. D genes are given only for firm matches. Rows give clone size only sometimes, using once, few, many, or a class for an expanded clone.

D: TRBD1
V: TRBV3-1/TRBV3-2
size: once
J: TRBJ1-5
DNA: TGTGCCAGCAGCCAGACAGGGATCAATCAGCCCCAGCATTTT
CDR3: CASSQTGINQPQHF

D: TRBD2
V: TRBV28
size: NA
J: TRBJ2-7
DNA: TGTGCCATCGTCGTCTGGAGGGAGGGCCACTACGAGCAGTACTTC
CDR3: CAIVVWREGHYEQYF

D: NA
V: TRBV19
size: NA
J: TRBJ2-2
DNA: TGTGCCAGTAGTATTCGGACAGGGAGGGCCGGGGAGCTGTTTTTT
CDR3: CASSIRTGRAGELFF

D: NA
V: TRBV4-3
size: NA
J: TRBJ2-7
DNA: TGCGCCAGCAGCCAAGATTATACTAGGACCATCTACGAGCAGTACTTC
CDR3: CASSQDYTRTIYEQYF

D: TRBD1
V: TRBV9
size: NA
J: TRBJ1-6
DNA: TGTGCCAGCAGCGCGGGACAGGGGTATAATTCACCCCTCCACTTT
CDR3: CASSAGQGYNSPLHF

D: NA
V: TRBV6-4
size: NA
J: TRBJ2-7
DNA: TGTGCCAACGAAACGGGACAACTTAAGGAGAACTACGAGCAGTACTTC
CDR3: CANETGQLKENYEQYF

D: TRBD1
V: TRBV29-1
size: NA
J: TRBJ1-6
DNA: TGCAGCGCCCGGACAGGGAACCATAATTCACCCCTCCACTTT
CDR3: CSARTGNHNSPLHF

D: TRBD1
V: TRBV14
size: NA
J: TRBJ2-2
DNA: TGTGCCAGCAGCCGTCGACAGGGATCGGCCGGGGAGCTGTTTTTT
CDR3: CASSRRQGSAGELFF

D: TRBD1
V: TRBV3-1/TRBV3-2
size: NA
J: TRBJ2-3
DNA: TGTGCCAGCAGCCCTCGGGACAGACGGTTCACAGATACGCAGTATTTT
CDR3: CASSPRDRRFTDTQYF

D: TRBD1
V: TRBV27
size: NA
J: TRBJ1-1
DNA: TGTGCCAGCAGTTTAAGTGGCAGGGGGGTCGCCACTGAAGCTTTCTTT
CDR3: CASSLSGRGVATEAFF

D: TRBD1
V: TRBV28
size: NA
J: TRBJ2-5
DNA: TGTGCCAGCAGTTTCCGGGACAGGGGGCTTCGAGAGACCCAGTACTTC
CDR3: CASSFRDRGLRETQYF

D: NA
V: TRBV10-3
size: NA
J: TRBJ2-1
DNA: TGTGCCATCGGGTTGTCGGGGAAAAGCTACAATGAGCAGTTCTTC
CDR3: CAIGLSGKSYNEQFF

D: NA
V: TRBV7-2
size: NA
J: TRBJ1-1
DNA: TGTGCCAGCAGCTTGGGCATGAACACTGAAGCTTTCTTT
CDR3: CASSLGMNTEAFF

D: NA
V: TRBV3-1/TRBV3-2
size: NA
J: TRBJ1-5
DNA: TGTGCCAGCAGCCAAACAGTTCATCAGCCCCAGCATTTT
CDR3: CASSQTVHQPQHF

D: NA
V: TRBV28
size: once
J: TRBJ1-6
DNA: TGTGCCGAGCAGGGATCGATCTCACCCCTCCACTTT
CDR3: CAEQGSISPLHF